Each of the 8 T cell receptor beta chains below was sequenced from the same sample in a study of tumor and adjacent non-tumor tissue in lung cancer. A modified ARM-PCR protocol with three rounds of nested PCR amplified TCRbeta. Using its own MiXCR run on the multiplex PCR reads, TCRdb lists one record per CDR3 protein. The data contain some 100,000 distinct CDR3 sequences, under 65% of them seen just once; the ten biggest clones take up about 20%. RNA was extracted from bulk tissue without any cell sorting. More than 3 cm separated this lung sample from the edge of the tumor. Sequenced input: distant non-tumor lung tissue. The receptors stem from a man in his sixties with non-small cell lung cancer.

Regarding this clonotype: The conserved phenylalanine or tryptophan is not found at the CDR3 terminus, so this likely reflects a read error. The rearrangement uses TRBV20-1 and TRBJ2-5; D may be TRBD2 (6 bases). CDR3 length equals 13 residues. In germline, CDR1 is DFQATT, CDR2 SNEGSKA (reference sequence). V dropped 3 bases and J dropped 5 bases, with 13 bases sitting between them. The CDR3 reads CSASVRAGETQYL. The CDR3 nucleotides are TGCAGTGCTAGTGTGAGGGCGGGGGAGACCCAGTACCTC.

Points on this clonotype: Germline is not matched at one junction end, which may reflect a read error. The chain links TRBV28 to TRBJ1-5; a weak D match, TRBD1 (5 bases). The CDR3 is made up of 14 amino acids. In germline, CDR1 is MDHEN, CDR2 SYDVKM. The CDR3 is CASHGGISNQSQHF. CDR3 coding DNA: TGTGCCAGCCACGGGGGAATTAGCAATCAGTCCCAGCATTTT.

To note about this clonotype: The junction departs from the called germline gene at one end, perhaps through a read error. The chain carries TRBV7-9 and TRBJ2-6; D gene uncertain. The CDR3 has 17 amino acids. Germline V CDR1 and CDR2: SEHNR, FQNEAQ (reference sequence). CDR3 sequence reads: CASSIALGLSGANVLTF. As DNA, the CDR3 is TGTGCCAGCAGCATAGCCCTAGGTTTGTCTGGGGCCAACGTCCTGACTTTC.

This clonotype was found many times. This chain joins TRBV20-1 and TRBJ2-1; D not resolved. From germline, CDR1 is DFQATT and CDR2 SNEGSKA (reference sequence). The CDR3 has 12 amino acids. The germline V and J ends were trimmed by 2 bases and 4 bases, with 6 bases remaining between them. CDR3 coding DNA: TGCAGTGCTAGAACAGCATACAATGAGCAGTTCTTC. Translation: CSARTAYNEQFF.

With regard to this clonotype: The missing conserved phenylalanine or tryptophan at the end of this CDR3 makes a read error likely. The chain links TRBV4-3 to TRBJ2-3; 9 nucleotides agree with TRBD2. This CDR3 spans 17 amino acids. In germline, CDR1 is LGHNA, CDR2 YSLEER. J was trimmed by 6 bases and V by 2 bases; bases with no gene match: 12. The CDR3 reads CASSQSGWLAGTDTQYV. The CDR3 bases are TGCGCCAGCAGCCAATCGGGGTGGCTAGCGGGAACGGATACGCAGTATGTT.

Comment on this clonotype: A much bigger clone sits one base away, suggesting this may be a read error. This chain joins TRBV7-8 and TRBJ2-7; D not resolved. The germline V gene has CDR1 SGHVS and CDR2 FQNEAQ. The CDR3 is made up of 12 amino acids. The CDR3 here is CVSSPASYEQYF. CDR3 DNA: TGTGTCAGCAGCCCAGCTTCCTACGAGCAGTACTTC.

The chain couples TRBV11-2 to TRBJ1-2, with TRBD1 as a possible D gene (5 bases). Germline assignment: CDR1 SGHAT and CDR2 FQNNGV. This CDR3 is 14 amino acids long. CDR3 residues: CVTSASAGVGGYTF. CDR3 nucleotide sequence: TGTGTCACCAGCGCAAGCGCGGGGGTCGGTGGCTACACCTTC. The whole variable domain, filled in from reference TRBV11-2 and TRBJ1-2, reads EAGVAQSPRYKIIEKRQSVAFWCNPISGHATLYWYQQILGQGPKLLIQFQNNGVVDDSQLPKDRFSAERLKGVDSTLKIQPAKLEDSAVYLCVTSASAGVGGYTFGSGTRLTVV.

This clonotype appeared a single time. Lacking the conserved final phenylalanine or tryptophan, this CDR3 likely reflects a read error. The V gene is TRBV6-2 or TRBV6-3, the J gene TRBJ2-7, with D perhaps TRBD2 (6 bases). This CDR3 has 16 amino acids. The germline gives CDR1 MNHEY, CDR2 SVGEGT. CDR3 nucleotide sequence: TGTGCCAGCAGTTCCCCATTGGGTAGCGGACCCTACGAACAGTACTAC. Translating it yields CASSSPLGSGPYEQYY.